The TCR beta chain under discussion was sequenced for a study of blood T cell repertoires in COVID-19. For the study at large: In each case, the material was cDNA or gDNA derived from T cells, B-cell-depleted T cells, or PBMCs.

Authors' data handling: Reference gene primers were amplified, and this amplification served to estimate nucleated cell counts. The table came from immunoSEQ multiplex PCR; TCRdb's copy has only in-frame clones and leaves some out. Clone size and V and J calls were adopted from that table, with D and trimming inferred from the DNA. The sample has 100,000 to 150,000 clones, approximately 81% seen once. Per germline, CDR1 MNHNS and CDR2 SASEGT. This CDR3 contains 13 residues. V lost 2 bases to trimming and J lost 0 bases, with 4 bases between them. The sequencing sample was made of peripheral blood. This rearrangement joins TRBV6-1 to TRBJ2-5; D gene uncertain. The sequence was obtained from a man in his 60s with acute or convalescent COVID-19. CDR3 protein: CASSESDQETQYF. CDR3 nucleotides: TGTGCCAGCAGTGAATCAGACCAAGAGACCCAGTACTTC.